A single sample gave rise to the 23 T cell receptor beta chains below, sequenced in a study of CD4+ T cells in melanoma (dated by TCRdb to 2022 to 2024). Libraries were prepared through the immunoSEQ multiplex PCR assay. TCRdb took over this immuneACCESS table, retaining in-frame rearrangements with V and J assigned. Such tables are incomplete; in checked studies, under half of the missing clones stem from an unresolved V gene, and the remainder is unexplained. This sample gives about 140,000 clones in total; nearly 95% of them show up just once. More than 1.5% of the sample lies in the top ten. The receptors originated from a human donor with melanoma.

This clone was seen more than once but under ten times. The rearrangement links TRBV29-1 to TRBJ2-7, with a tentative D call TRBD1 (5 bases). Germline lookup yields CDR1 SQVTM and CDR2 ANQGSEA. The V end lost 1 base, the J end lost 3 bases, and 7 bases lay between the germline ends. This CDR3 comprises 12 residues. CDR3 residues: CSVEGQGYEQYF. Here the CDR3 DNA reads TGCAGCGTTGAAGGTCAGGGCTACGAGCAGTACTTC.

The J gene is TRBJ1-5, the V gene TRBV6-1; D gene unclear. The V gene lost 3 bases and the J gene lost 4 bases, with 7 bases spanning the gap. The CDR3 consists of 13 residues. The germline V gene has CDR1 MNHNS and CDR2 SASEGT. The CDR3: CASSDKGNQPQHF. CDR3 DNA sequence: TGTGCCAGCAGTGATAAGGGTAATCAGCCCCAGCATTTT.

The chain couples TRBV27 to TRBJ2-3; D call uncertain. V lost 1 base and J 2 bases, leaving 16 bases between the germline ends. Germline lookup yields CDR1 MNHEY and CDR2 SMNVEV (reference sequence). CDR3 length: 17 amino acids. The CDR3 bases are TGTGCCAGCAGTTTATTGCCGACATCCCTAGTCACAGATACGCAGTATTTT. It codes for CASSLLPTSLVTDTQYF.

This chain joins TRBV30 and TRBJ1-2, with unresolved D. V was cut by 1 base and J by 8 bases, with 11 bases left in between. The germline gives CDR1 GTSNPN, CDR2 SVGIG (reference sequence). The CDR3 is 12 residues long. The CDR3 DNA follows: TGTGCCTGGAGTGGAGCCATGGGGGGCTACACCTTC. Its translation: CAWSGAMGGYTF.

The V call is TRBV14, the J call TRBJ2-5; tentatively, D is TRBD1 or TRBD2 (5 bases each). V was cut by 6 bases and J by 0 bases, with 8 bases left in between. Per the germline V gene, CDR1 is SGHDN and CDR2 is FVKESK. CDR3 length equals 13 residues. For the CDR3, the DNA is TGTGCCAGCAGTGGGGGAAACCAAGAGACCCAGTACTTC. This gives the protein CASSGGNQETQYF.

The V and J genes are TRBV29-1 and TRBJ2-7; tentatively, D is TRBD1 or TRBD2 (5 bases each). Trimming pared 3 bases from V and 5 bases from J, leaving 14 bases between. CDR3 length: 13 residues. The V gene's germline CDR1 is SQVTM and CDR2 ANQGSEA. The DNA for the CDR3 is TGCAGCGTTGATATTGCAGGGCGGGACGAGCAGTACTTC. The encoded protein is CSVDIAGRDEQYF.

This clone is a singleton in its sample. The chain has TRBV5-1 and TRBJ2-7; 11 nucleotides line up with TRBD1. CDR1 is SGHRS and CDR2 is YFSETQ in the germline V gene. This CDR3 is 15 amino acids long. Trimming removed 2 bases from V and 0 bases from J; junction bases left unmatched: 1. The CDR3: CASSLGTGGSYEQYF. The CDR3 nucleotides are TGCGCCAGCAGCTTAGGGACAGGGGGCTCCTACGAGCAGTACTTC.

This clone turned up a few times. The chain couples TRBV5-1 to TRBJ2-7, with TRBD1 matching over 7 bases. Germline lookup yields CDR1 SGHRS and CDR2 YFSETQ. J was trimmed by 5 bases and V by 4 bases; bases with no gene match: 9. There are 14 residues in the CDR3. The CDR3 bases are TGCGCCAGCAGCCCCTCCGGGACAGTAGACGAGCAGTACTTC. Translating gives CASSPSGTVDEQYF.

V usage is TRBV5-5 and J usage is TRBJ1-2; 8 bases fit TRBD1. The CDR3 covers 16 residues. The germline gives CDR1 SGHKS, CDR2 YYEKEE (reference sequence). J gave up 5 bases and V 0 bases, and 9 bases lay outside the gene matches. The CDR3 reads CASSLGWTGKIYGYTF. DNA of the CDR3: TGTGCCAGCAGCTTGGGGTGGACAGGGAAAATATATGGCTACACCTTC.

The CDR3 spells CASSRLQGVSGNTIYF. The DNA of the CDR3 is TGTGCCAGCAGCCGATTACAGGGGGTCTCTGGAAACACCATATATTTT. The chain is built from TRBV11-2 and TRBJ1-3; 8 bases are shared with TRBD1. This CDR3 spans 16 amino acids. Germline CDR1 SGHAT, CDR2 FQNNGV. Unmatched junction bases numbered 6, after V lost 5 bases and J lost 0 bases.

The sample holds a few counts of this clone. V is TRBV29-1 and J is TRBJ2-2, with unresolved D. V lost 4 bases and J lost 1, with 10 bases in between. The CDR3 consists of 14 residues. CDR1 and CDR2 from the germline V gene are SQVTM and ANQGSEA. CDR3 loop: CSVVPQLNTGELFF. CDR3 DNA: TGCAGCGTTGTCCCCCAGCTGAACACCGGGGAGCTGTTTTTT.

The chain recombines TRBV2 with TRBJ2-7; 9 bases agree with TRBD2. The CDR3 length is 14 residues. The germline CDR1 and CDR2 sequences are SNHLY and FYNNEI. J was trimmed by 6 bases and V by 7 bases; bases with no gene match: 10. In nucleotides, the CDR3 is TGTGCCAGCACTCAGGCGGGGGGGGCTGGCGAGCAGTACTTC. It is translated as CASTQAGGAGEQYF. The whole variable domain, filled in from reference TRBV2 and TRBJ2-7, reads EPEVTQTPSHQVTQMGQEVILRCVPISNHLYFYWYRQILGQKVEFLVSFYNNEISEKSEIFDDQFSVERPDGSNFTLKIRSTKLEDSAMYFCASTQAGGAGEQYFGPGTRLTVT.

The chain combines TRBV2 with TRBJ1-4; D gene uncertain. Germline CDR1 SNHLY, CDR2 FYNNEI. Trimming removed 8 bases at V and 13 bases at J, with 20 bases between. The CDR3 consists of 13 residues. Here the CDR3 reads CASRRIRPEGLFF. The CDR3 coding sequence is TGTGCCAGCCGACGGATCCGTCCTGAAGGACTGTTTTTT.

The rearrangement joins TRBV7-9 to TRBJ2-7; 10 bases match TRBD2. CDR1 is SEHNR and CDR2 is FQNEAQ in the germline V gene (reference sequence). This CDR3 contains 15 residues. The V segment lost 5 bases and the J segment 5 bases; nucleotides outside the gene matches: 9. This CDR3 is CASSPAGTSANEQYF. CDR3 bases: TGTGCCAGCAGCCCTGCCGGGACTAGCGCGAACGAGCAGTACTTC. The whole variable domain, filled in from reference TRBV7-9 and TRBJ2-7, reads DTGVSQNPRHKITKRGQNVTFRCDPISEHNRLYWYRQTLGQGPEFLTYFQNEAQLEKSRLLSDRFSAERPKGSFSTLEIQRTEQGDSAMYLCASSPAGTSANEQYFGPGTRLTVT.

CDR3 loop: CASSAAGTEKTNYGYTF. In DNA, the CDR3 is TGTGCCAGCAGCGCAGCGGGGACGGAGAAAACTAACTATGGCTACACCTTC. The chain has TRBV9 and TRBJ1-2; tentatively, D is TRBD1 (5 bases). The CDR3 consists of 17 residues. With 3 bases removed from V and 0 bases from J, the gap between germline ends came to 18 bases. The germline gives CDR1 SGDLS, CDR2 YYNGEE.

The genes are TRBV5-1 and TRBJ2-5; 10 bases match TRBD2. The germline gives CDR1 SGHRS, CDR2 YFSETQ. There are 15 residues in the CDR3. Unmatched junction bases numbered 8, after V lost 4 bases and J lost 5 bases. The CDR3 loop is CASSPPGSGGETQYF. The CDR3 DNA is TGCGCCAGCAGCCCCCCCGGTAGCGGGGGGGAGACCCAGTACTTC.

This clone was recorded once. CDR3 sequence: CASSLGRTENYGYTF. DNA of the CDR3: TGTGCCAGCAGCTTAGGTAGGACAGAGAACTATGGCTACACCTTC. J is TRBJ1-2 and V is TRBV11-2, with D possibly being TRBD1 (6 bases). CDR3 length: 15 amino acids. V gave up 1 base and J gave up 2 bases, with 11 bases separating them. Per germline, CDR1 SGHAT and CDR2 FQNNGV. Together with reference TRBV11-2 and TRBJ1-2, the CDR3 gives the full variable domain: EAGVAQSPRYKIIEKRQSVAFWCNPISGHATLYWYQQILGQGPKLLIQFQNNGVVDDSQLPKDRFSAERLKGVDSTLKIQPAKLEDSAVYLCASSLGRTENYGYTFGSGTRLTVV.

V gene TRBV7-2 combines with J gene TRBJ1-2, with 7 nucleotides matching TRBD1. CDR1 is SGHTA and CDR2 is FQGNSA in the germline V gene. The V segment lost 5 bases and the J segment 4 bases; nucleotides outside the gene matches: 7. This CDR3 contains 14 residues. The CDR3 spells CASSEKAGGYGYTF. CDR3 bases: TGTGCCAGCAGCGAAAAAGCAGGGGGCTATGGCTACACCTTC.

The chain uses TRBV5-1 and TRBJ2-5; 11 nucleotides agree with TRBD1. V shed 4 bases, J shed 2 bases, and the junction held 4 bases outside the gene matches. The germline V gene encodes CDR1 SGHRS and CDR2 YFSETQ. The CDR3 runs 15 residues. The CDR3 DNA follows: TGCGCCAGCAGCGTCCGGGACAGGGGGCAAGAGACCCAGTACTTC. Protein: CASSVRDRGQETQYF.

In its sample, this clone was seen once. V usage is TRBV7-8 and J usage is TRBJ2-3; TRBD1 is a possible D gene (5 bases). Trimming cost V 2 bases and J 6 bases, with 12 bases left between them. The length of the CDR3 is 14 residues. Germline V lookup: CDR1 SGHVS, CDR2 FQNEAQ. CDR3 loop: CASSLNSAGDTQYF. CDR3 in DNA: TGTGCCAGCAGCTTAAACTCGGCAGGGGATACGCAGTATTTT.

In its sample, this clone was seen a few times. The rearrangement joins TRBV11-2 to TRBJ2-1; TRBD1 or TRBD2 may be the D gene (5 bases each). This CDR3 has 14 amino acids. Germline V gene data show CDR1 as SGHAT and CDR2 as FQNNGV. V lost 0 bases to trimming and J lost 8 bases, with 11 bases between them. The CDR3 reads CASSLERGRDEQFF. CDR3 nucleotides: TGTGCCAGCAGCTTAGAACGGGGCCGGGATGAGCAGTTCTTC. Together with reference TRBV11-2 and TRBJ2-1, the CDR3 gives the full variable domain: EAGVAQSPRYKIIEKRQSVAFWCNPISGHATLYWYQQILGQGPKLLIQFQNNGVVDDSQLPKDRFSAERLKGVDSTLKIQPAKLEDSAVYLCASSLERGRDEQFFGPGTRLTVL.

The chain recombines TRBV10-3 with TRBJ2-5, with TRBD2 identical over 10 bases. The V gene end was trimmed by 10 bases and the J gene end by 4 bases; junction bases not matched to a gene: 18. CDR1 and CDR2 (germline): ENHRY, SYGVKD. The CDR3 is 17 residues long. In DNA, the CDR3 is TGTGCCACAGGAATAACTATTAGCGGGGGGACTCGAGAGACCCAGTACTTC. Translated: CATGITISGGTRETQYF.

The chain employs TRBV18 and TRBJ1-1; the D is unclear. The length of the CDR3 is 14 residues. With 0 bases removed from V and 9 bases from J, the gap between germline ends came to 14 bases. Germline V gene sequence: CDR1 KGHSH, CDR2 LQKENI. In nucleotides, the CDR3 is TGTGCCAGCTCACCACCGATCGGGGATTCTAAAGCTTTCTTT. This gives the protein CASSPPIGDSKAFF.